A selection of T cell receptor beta chains follows, all from one sample in a study of cytomegalovirus exposure and HLA in healthy donors. This table comes from immunoSEQ multiplex PCR, and its TCRdb copy is limited to in-frame clones, with some not included. The sample comprises about 120,000 clones, over 65% of which are singletons, and approximately 11% rests with the top ten. Source material: PBMCs. The receptors stem from a man younger than 45 in good health and CMV-seropositive. Each CDR3 is given with its conserved first and last residue. D genes are given only for firm matches. Clone size appears in some rows only: once, few, many, or a class for an expanded clone.

CDR3aa: CASSPEHGTGVFF
CDR3nt: TGTGCCAGCTCACCTGAGCACGGGACAGGGGTGTTCTTC
j_gene: TRBJ2-1
abundance: NA
d_gene: TRBD1
v_gene: TRBV18

CDR3aa: CASSLGEGRTEAFF
CDR3nt: TGTGCCAGCAGCTTAGGGGAGGGGCGGACTGAAGCTTTCTTT
j_gene: TRBJ1-1
abundance: few
d_gene: NA
v_gene: TRBV7-6

CDR3aa: CASSEGGLAGVNNEQFF
CDR3nt: TGTGCCAGCAGTGAAGGAGGGCTAGCGGGAGTCAACAATGAGCAGTTCTTC
j_gene: TRBJ2-1
abundance: NA
d_gene: TRBD2
v_gene: TRBV6-1

CDR3aa: CASSLPGTQAYEQYF
CDR3nt: TGTGCCAGCAGTCTCCCCGGGACACAAGCCTACGAGCAGTACTTC
j_gene: TRBJ2-7
abundance: NA
d_gene: NA
v_gene: TRBV28

CDR3aa: CASSPRAVTYEQYF
CDR3nt: TGTGCCAGCAGCCCACGTGCGGTCACCTACGAGCAGTACTTC
j_gene: TRBJ2-7
abundance: NA
d_gene: NA
v_gene: TRBV28

CDR3aa: CASSTTGTGADTQYF
CDR3nt: TGTGCCAGTAGTACAACCGGGACAGGGGCAGATACGCAGTATTTT
j_gene: TRBJ2-3
abundance: NA
d_gene: TRBD1
v_gene: TRBV19

CDR3aa: CASSSPGRPTEAFF
CDR3nt: TGTGCCAGCAGCTCCCCGGGGAGGCCTACTGAAGCTTTCTTT
j_gene: TRBJ1-1
abundance: NA
d_gene: NA
v_gene: TRBV7-2

CDR3aa: CASSPPGALHYNEQFF
CDR3nt: TGTGCCAGCAGCCCCCCAGGGGCCCTCCACTACAATGAGCAGTTCTTC
j_gene: TRBJ2-1
abundance: NA
d_gene: NA
v_gene: TRBV7-3

CDR3aa: CASSPIRGGGYNEQFF
CDR3nt: TGTGCCAGCAGCCCCATTCGAGGCGGAGGGTACAATGAGCAGTTCTTC
j_gene: TRBJ2-1
abundance: NA
d_gene: NA
v_gene: TRBV7-9

CDR3aa: CASSPGTDGYGYTF
CDR3nt: TGTGCCAGCAGCCCGGGGACAGACGGCTATGGCTACACCTTC
j_gene: TRBJ1-2
abundance: NA
d_gene: TRBD1
v_gene: TRBV7-8

CDR3aa: CASRGTGSNEQYF
CDR3nt: TGTGCCAGCAGGGGGACAGGGTCCAACGAGCAGTACTTC
j_gene: TRBJ2-7
abundance: NA
d_gene: TRBD1
v_gene: TRBV6-6

CDR3aa: CASSQQGLGNTEAFF
CDR3nt: TGCGCCAGCAGCCAGCAGGGACTGGGGAACACTGAAGCTTTCTTT
j_gene: TRBJ1-1
abundance: NA
d_gene: NA
v_gene: TRBV4-3

CDR3aa: CASSEGAVTDTQYF
CDR3nt: TGTGCCAGCAGTGAGGGGGCTGTGACAGATACGCAGTATTTT
j_gene: TRBJ2-3
abundance: NA
d_gene: NA
v_gene: TRBV2

CDR3aa: CASSQGRAGVSYEQYF
CDR3nt: TGTGCCAGCAGCCAAGGAAGGGCGGGAGTCTCCTACGAGCAGTACTTC
j_gene: TRBJ2-7
abundance: NA
d_gene: TRBD2
v_gene: TRBV14